These 26 T cell receptor beta chains came from one sample sequenced in a study of metastatic and nonmetastatic thyroid tumors. With MiXCR, TCRdb called clones anew from the PCR reads. This table has 60,000 or so clones, approximately 4.1% appearing once. Until they underwent thyroid surgery, no patient had received any treatment. Source material: blood. These receptors were taken from a female donor with papillary thyroid cancer or a benign thyroid nodule (not recorded which). Some clones in this sample may be carry-over from other donors' samples.

There are many counts of this clone. A much larger clone sits a single nucleotide away, making a read error possible. The chain recombines TRBV7-2 with TRBJ1-5; 7 nucleotides agree with TRBD1. Trimming cost V 7 bases and J 2 bases; bases outside gene matches: 8. The CDR3 covers 15 residues. CDR1 is SGHTA and CDR2 is FQGNSA in the germline V gene. For the CDR3, the DNA is TGTGCCAGCAACTTGGGACAGTCGGGCAATCAGCCCCAGCATTTT. The encoded protein is CASNLGQSGNQPQHF.

This clone was found many times. V and J are TRBV11-3 and TRBJ1-1; TRBD1 matches at 7 bases. J lost 2 bases, V lost 1 base, and 4 bases had no gene match. The CDR3 is 15 residues long. Germline CDR1 and CDR2: SGHNT and YENEEA. The CDR3 DNA reads TGTGCCAGCAGCTTAGGAGGGGGCATCAACACTGAAGCTTTCTTT. Translated: CASSLGGGINTEAFF.

At least ten counts were recorded for this clone. The chain is built from TRBV9 and TRBJ2-2; D gene uncertain. This CDR3 is built from 14 residues. From germline, CDR1 is SGDLS and CDR2 YYNGEE. V was cut by 4 bases and J by 4 bases, with 11 bases left in between. CDR3 nucleotides: TGTGCCAGCAGCCCTCTCCTGAGCACCGGGGAGCTGTTTTTT. Translated, it gives CASSPLLSTGELFF.

This clone has at least ten counts. The V gene is TRBV19, the J gene TRBJ1-1; the D gene is possibly TRBD1 (5 bases). Trimming pared 7 bases from V and 1 base from J, leaving 13 bases between. Germline V CDR1 and CDR2: LNHDA, SQIVND (reference sequence). The CDR3 is 14 amino acids. CDR3 coding DNA: TGTGCCAGTATATCAGCAGGGTGGAACACTGAAGCTTTCTTT. It encodes CASISAGWNTEAFF.

There are many counts of this clone. The genes are TRBV11-3 and TRBJ2-3; 10 bases are shared with TRBD1. CDR1 is SGHNT, CDR2 YENEEA, per germline. After removal of 1 base from V and 2 bases from J, the junction contained 9 bases not matched to a gene. This CDR3 is 18 amino acids long. This chain's CDR3 is CASSLGVTGGALTDTQYF. In DNA, the CDR3 is TGTGCCAGCAGCTTAGGGGTGACAGGGGGCGCCCTCACAGATACGCAGTATTTT.

Concerning this clone itself: At one end the junction does not follow the germline gene, possibly because of a read error. This chain uses TRBV29-1 with TRBJ2-1; the match to TRBD1 covers 7 bases. This CDR3 has 12 residues. Germline CDR1 and CDR2: SQVTM and ANQGSEA. CDR3 sequence reads: CSIETGVWEQFF. For the CDR3, the DNA is TGCAGCATTGAAACAGGGGTTTGGGAGCAGTTCTTC.

This clone was counted many times. The rearrangement uses TRBV7-9 and TRBJ2-1; D perhaps matches TRBD2 (5 bases). The CDR3 totals 14 residues. Germline CDR1 and CDR2: SEHNR and FQNEAQ (reference sequence). V was shortened by 0 bases and J by 5 bases, with 8 bases between the two germline ends. DNA for the CDR3: TGTGCCAGCAGCTTAGCGGGAGCTCACAATGAGCAGTTCTTC. Translation gives CASSLAGAHNEQFF. The variable domain in full, completed from reference TRBV7-9 and TRBJ2-1, reads DTGVSQNPRHKITKRGQNVTFRCDPISEHNRLYWYRQTLGQGPEFLTYFQNEAQLEKSRLLSDRFSAERPKGSFSTLEIQRTEQGDSAMYLCASSLAGAHNEQFFGPGTRLTVL.

This clone was seen many times. The rearrangement joins TRBV5-1 to TRBJ1-2; D ambiguous. Trimming stripped 3 bases from V and 8 bases from J, with 17 bases between. The CDR3 is 14 residues long. Per the germline V gene, CDR1 is SGHRS and CDR2 is YFSETQ. This CDR3 reads CASSSSDATGGYTF. The CDR3 nucleotides read TGCGCCAGCAGCTCCTCGGACGCTACCGGGGGCTACACCTTC.

This clone was seen many times. The J gene is TRBJ2-2, the V gene TRBV3-1; D is possibly TRBD1 (8 bases). This CDR3 region has 16 residues. The V end lost 1 base, the J end lost 4 bases, and 13 bases lay between the germline ends. The germline gives CDR1 LGHDT, CDR2 YNNKEL (reference sequence). The CDR3 is CASSQGQGRGTGELFF. As DNA, the CDR3 is TGTGCCAGCAGCCAAGGACAGGGGAGGGGCACCGGGGAGCTGTTTTTT.

Many counts were recorded for this clone. The chain employs TRBV4-1 and TRBJ1-5; 7 bases line up with TRBD1. This CDR3 spans 18 amino acids. Trimming took 6 bases from V and 3 from J; bases not matched to a gene: 17. CDR1 is MGHRA, CDR2 YSYEKL, per germline. The CDR3 sequence is CASRYDRARLQYNQPQHF. For the CDR3, the DNA is TGCGCCAGCAGATACGACAGGGCCCGACTTCAATACAATCAGCCCCAGCATTTT.

This clone was seen many times. The rearrangement links TRBV2 to TRBJ2-6, with 8 nucleotides matching TRBD1. Germline assignment: CDR1 SNHLY and CDR2 FYNNEI. The CDR3 is made up of 17 amino acids. The V gene end was trimmed by 2 bases and the J gene end by 2 bases; junction bases not matched to a gene: 5. CDR3: CASSEPQGATGANVLTF. As DNA, the CDR3 is TGTGCCAGCAGTGAACCCCAGGGGGCTACTGGGGCCAACGTCCTGACTTTC.

Ten or more counts support this clone. The chain has TRBV28 and TRBJ1-2, with no clear D. The CDR3 has 13 amino acids. The germline gives CDR1 MDHEN, CDR2 SYDVKM. V lost 7 bases and J 8 bases, leaving 17 bases between the germline ends. The CDR3 is CASIIDGVGGYTF. CDR3 DNA: TGTGCCAGCATAATCGACGGGGTCGGGGGCTACACCTTC.

The chain links TRBV7-2 to TRBJ1-1; no definite D call. V dropped 2 bases and J dropped 1 base, with 11 bases sitting between them. Germline V gene lookup returns CDR1 SGHTA and CDR2 FQGNSA. The CDR3 is 15 amino acids. The CDR3 sequence: CASSLLAQRNTEAFF. CDR3 DNA: TGTGCCAGCAGCTTACTCGCACAGAGGAACACTGAAGCTTTCTTT.

This clone has ten or more counts. The chain carries TRBV11-2 and TRBJ1-1; D is possibly TRBD1 (6 bases). The germline gives CDR1 SGHAT, CDR2 FQNNGV. Trimming shortened V by 4 bases and J by 0 bases, and 12 bases separated the two germline ends. The CDR3 has 15 amino acids. The CDR3 reads CASSSNRALNTEAFF. In DNA form, the CDR3 reads TGTGCCAGCAGCTCAAACAGGGCTCTGAACACTGAAGCTTTCTTT.

This chain links TRBV20-1 with TRBJ2-7, with D maybe TRBD1 (6 bases). Germline V CDR1 and CDR2: DFQATT, SNEGSKA (reference sequence). The CDR3 has 14 residues. Trimming cost V 5 bases and J 7 bases, with 21 bases left between them. CDR3 nucleotide sequence: TGCAGTGCTCCCACCCAGGGGTATAGCGAAGAGCAGTACTTC. Its protein is CSAPTQGYSEEQYF.

This clone was found many times. The J gene is TRBJ2-7, the V gene TRBV20-1; perhaps TRBD2 as D (6 bases). V was trimmed by 3 bases and J by 6 bases, leaving 18 bases between them. The CDR3 runs 14 residues. Germline lookup yields CDR1 DFQATT and CDR2 SNEGSKA (reference sequence). The CDR3 nucleotides read TGCAGTGCTAGGCTTCCGGGACTCAGGAGCGAGCAGTACTTC. As protein: CSARLPGLRSEQYF.

This clone has at least ten counts. CDR3 sequence: CAKLHNTGELFF. The CDR3 DNA is TGTGCCAAGCTACACAACACCGGGGAGCTGTTTTTT. This chain joins TRBV30 and TRBJ2-2; D unclear. The germline CDR1 and CDR2 sequences are GTSNPN and SVGIG (reference sequence). The V end was cut by 8 bases, the J end by 2 bases, with 9 bases between. This CDR3 has 12 amino acids.

In the case of this clone: One base away lies a much larger clone, so this may be a sequencing read error. The chain couples TRBV4-1 to TRBJ1-2; TRBD1 aligns across 7 bases. This CDR3 has 12 amino acids. CDR1 MGHRA and CDR2 YSYEKL come from the germline V gene. The trim removed 3 bases at V and 6 bases at J, leaving 1 base unmatched. This CDR3 reads CASSQDRNGYTF. The CDR3 DNA reads TGCGCCAGCAGCCAGGACAGGAATGGCTACACCTTC.

This clone was counted many times. The V and J genes are TRBV27 and TRBJ1-2; a possible D gene is TRBD1 (5 bases). This CDR3 has 13 amino acids. Germline V gives CDR1 MNHEY, CDR2 SMNVEV (reference sequence). V lost 2 bases, J lost 8 bases, and 12 bases lay in between. The CDR3 loop reads CASSLRQGGGYTF. DNA of the CDR3: TGTGCCAGCAGTTTAAGGCAGGGAGGGGGCTACACCTTC.

This clone has ten or more counts. The chain combines TRBV28 with TRBJ1-2, with D uncertain. The germline V and J ends were trimmed by 4 bases and 6 bases, with 12 bases remaining between them. This CDR3 has 13 amino acids. CDR1 is MDHEN and CDR2 is SYDVKM in the germline V gene. CDR3 DNA sequence: TGTGCCAGCAGTTCCACCCGTTTCGATGGCTACACCTTC. Amino acid sequence: CASSSTRFDGYTF.

V is TRBV4-3 and J is TRBJ1-2; no clear D gene. V lost 1 base and J 0 bases, leaving 9 bases between the germline ends. The CDR3 covers 15 residues. Per the germline V gene, CDR1 is LGHNA and CDR2 is YSLEER. CDR3 DNA: TGCGCCAGCAGCCAAGCGACCATAGCTAACTATGGCTACACCTTC. Encoded protein: CASSQATIANYGYTF.

This clone has ten or more counts. Other DNA variants within this sample encode the same CDR3. The chain recombines TRBV5-1 with TRBJ2-3; a possible D gene is TRBD2 (6 bases). Germline CDR1 is SGHRS and CDR2 is YFSETQ. The V end lost 4 bases, the J end lost 6 bases, and 21 bases lay between the germline ends. The CDR3 has 16 residues. CDR3 nucleotide sequence: TGCGCCAGCAGCCTACAAGGGAGGACCTCAGGGGATACGCAGTATTTT. This encodes CASSLQGRTSGDTQYF.

With regard to this clone: Possible read error: a much larger clone is one base away. This chain uses TRBV10-3 with TRBJ1-1, with D maybe TRBD1 (6 bases). Germline values: CDR1 ENHRY, CDR2 SYGVKD. This CDR3 has 17 residues. This CDR3 is CAISERGTGKRNTESFF. CDR3 coding DNA: TGTGCCATCAGTGAGAGGGGGACTGGGAAAAGGAACACTGAATCTTTCTTT.

This clone was counted many times. This chain joins TRBV19 and TRBJ1-5, with D unresolved. The germline V gene encodes CDR1 LNHDA and CDR2 SQIVND (reference sequence). V was cut by 0 bases and J by 6 bases, with 9 bases left in between. The CDR3 consists of 14 residues. Here the CDR3 reads CASSIDAGTQPQHF. CDR3 coding DNA: TGTGCCAGTAGTATAGATGCGGGTACTCAGCCCCAGCATTTT.

At least ten counts were recorded for this clone. This sequence joins TRBV18 and TRBJ2-3; 7 bases are shared with TRBD1. Trimming cost V 3 bases and J 4 bases; bases outside gene matches: 1. Germline loops: CDR1 KGHSH, CDR2 LQKENI. This CDR3 region has 13 residues. This chain's CDR3 is CASSPRGSDTQYF. Written as DNA, the CDR3 is TGTGCCAGCTCACCCAGGGGGTCAGATACGCAGTATTTT.

This clone appeared many times. The rearrangement uses TRBV12-3 or TRBV12-4 and TRBJ1-5, with TRBD1 identical over 8 bases. CDR3 length: 14 amino acids. J gave up 4 bases and V 8 bases, and 7 bases lay outside the gene matches. The CDR3 is CASSGTGSNQPQHF. CDR3 nucleotide sequence: TGTGCCAGCTCGGGGACAGGATCGAATCAGCCCCAGCATTTT.